Shown below are 27 T cell receptor beta chains from a single sample sequenced in a study of blood T cell repertoires in COVID-19. Using immunoSEQ multiplex PCR, the repertoire was profiled, and TCRdb retains in-frame clones only, with some absent. Of roughly 250,000 clones in the sample, roughly 93% were seen once. What was sequenced was PBMCs or T cells enriched from blood (not recorded which). The receptors originated from a woman aged 40 to 49 with acute COVID-19.

The V gene is TRBV7-2, the J gene TRBJ2-2; the match to TRBD2 covers 8 bases. The germline V gene has CDR1 SGHTA and CDR2 FQGNSA. The V segment lost 2 bases and the J segment 3 bases; nucleotides outside the gene matches: 5. This CDR3 comprises 16 residues. The CDR3 reads CASSLRPGGYTGELFF. DNA of the CDR3: TGTGCCAGCAGCTTACGCCCGGGGGGGTACACCGGGGAGCTGTTTTTT.

The V and J genes are TRBV15 and TRBJ2-1, with a possible D match to TRBD2 (5 bases). The CDR3 extends over 14 amino acids. Germline-derived CDR1 and CDR2 are LNHNV and YYDKDF (reference sequence). Trimming took off 5 bases at V and 7 bases at J, with 15 bases between the two ends. CDR3 bases: TGTGCCACCAGCCAAACTCGGACTGGGAATGAGCAGTTCTTC. Translation: CATSQTRTGNEQFF.

The genes are TRBV18 and TRBJ2-3, with 8 bases lining up with TRBD2. Germline CDR1 reads KGHSH; CDR2 reads LQKENI. CDR3 length equals 15 residues. Losses at the gene ends were 4 bases for V and 5 bases for J; bases not matched to a gene: 8. CDR3 protein: CASSRAGGGQDTQYF. The CDR3 DNA sequence: TGTGCCAGCTCACGGGCGGGAGGAGGTCAAGATACGCAGTATTTT.

V and J are TRBV19 and TRBJ1-5, with a tentative D call TRBD1 (5 bases). The CDR3 is 17 residues long. V dropped 7 bases and J dropped 2 bases, with 21 bases sitting between them. Germline loops: CDR1 LNHDA, CDR2 SQIVND (reference sequence). Here the CDR3 DNA reads TGTGCCAGTACAGGTTATCCGGGGGAAAGGGGCAATCAGCCCCAGCATTTT. It yields the protein CASTGYPGERGNQPQHF.

V and J are TRBV3-1 (or the pseudogene TRBV3-2) and TRBJ1-2; a possible D gene is TRBD1 (5 bases). Germline-derived CDR1 and CDR2 are LGHDT and YNNKEL (reference sequence). V lost 1 base and J lost 7, with 16 bases in between. The CDR3 runs to 15 residues. CDR3 in DNA: TGTGCCAGCAGCCAAGCGGCCGGGCCCCAGGGTGGCTACACCTTC. Its translation is CASSQAAGPQGGYTF.

This chain joins TRBV18 and TRBJ2-5; 9 bases map to TRBD1. Germline assignment: CDR1 KGHSH and CDR2 LQKENI. J was trimmed by 5 bases and V by 4 bases; bases with no gene match: 8. This CDR3 spans 15 amino acids. As DNA, the CDR3 is TGTGCCAGCTCACAACCGGGACAGGGAATGGAGACCCAGTACTTC. Protein sequence: CASSQPGQGMETQYF.

The J gene is TRBJ2-4, the V gene TRBV19; D unclear. From germline, CDR1 is LNHDA and CDR2 SQIVND (reference sequence). Trimming took off 6 bases at V and 5 bases at J, with 14 bases between the two ends. CDR3 length equals 14 residues. CDR3 DNA sequence: TGTGCCAGTAGCCGGCGGTTGACGGAAAACATTCAGTACTTC. Translating gives CASSRRLTENIQYF.

The J gene is TRBJ2-3, the V gene TRBV4-1; 13 positions agree with TRBD2. V trimming: 5 bases; J trimming: 4 bases; junction bases outside the gene matches: 6. Germline V gene sequence: CDR1 MGHRA, CDR2 YSYEKL. This CDR3 comprises 16 residues. CDR3 bases: TGCGCCAGCAGCGGGGGACTAGCGGGGTTGGCAGATACGCAGTATTTT. Translation: CASSGGLAGLADTQYF.

The chain couples TRBV6-2 or TRBV6-3 to TRBJ2-5; TRBD1 aligns across 10 bases. V lost 6 bases, J lost 1 base, and 8 bases stayed unmatched. The CDR3 covers 16 residues. The V gene's germline CDR1 is MNHEY and CDR2 SVGEGT. This CDR3 reads CASSHGGTGAQETQYF. The CDR3 bases are TGTGCCAGCAGCCACGGAGGGACAGGGGCCCAAGAGACCCAGTACTTC.

The chain recombines TRBV6-5 with TRBJ2-1; TRBD1 aligns across 9 bases. V lost 8 bases to trimming and J lost 4 bases; unmatched junction nucleotides: 6. In germline, CDR1 is MNHEY, CDR2 SVGAGI. This CDR3 contains 14 residues. Here the CDR3 DNA reads TGTGCCAGCGAGGACAGGGGAAATTACAATGAGCAGTTCTTC. Translated: CASEDRGNYNEQFF.

The V call is TRBV15, the J call TRBJ2-3; TRBD1 is a possible D gene (5 bases). This CDR3 has 15 residues. The germline gives CDR1 LNHNV, CDR2 YYDKDF (reference sequence). Between the trimmed V and J ends, which lost 1 base and 2 bases, there was a span of 10 bases. In nucleotides, the CDR3 is TGTGCCACCAGCAGAGGCCAGGGCCCCACAGATACGCAGTATTTT. This codes for CATSRGQGPTDTQYF.

In this sample, this clone turned up once. The chain combines TRBV9 with TRBJ1-5, with TRBD1 identical over 8 bases. The CDR3 is 17 amino acids. In germline, CDR1 is SGDLS, CDR2 YYNGEE. After removal of 4 bases from V and 4 bases from J, the junction contained 13 bases not matched to a gene. The CDR3 region has the DNA TGTGCCAGCAGCTTTCTTTCAGGGACAGGAGGTAATCAGCCCCAGCATTTT. This translates into CASSFLSGTGGNQPQHF. The full variable domain, completed using reference TRBV9 and TRBJ1-5, is DSGVTQTPKHLITATGQRVTLRCSPRSGDLSVYWYQQSLDQGLQFLIQYYNGEERAKGNILERFSAQQFPDLHSELNLSSLELGDSALYFCASSFLSGTGGNQPQHFGDGTRLSIL.

In nucleotides, the CDR3 is TGTGCCAGCAGCTTAAGCAGCTACAATGAGCAGTTCTTC. This translates into CASSLSSYNEQFF. V usage is TRBV7-3 and J usage is TRBJ2-1, with unresolved D. V lost 1 base, J lost 3 bases, and 4 bases lay in between. The length of the CDR3 is 13 residues. The germline gives CDR1 SGHTA, CDR2 FQGTGA. The full variable domain, in which reference TRBV7-3 and TRBJ2-1 provide the parts outside the CDR3, is GAGVSQTPSNKVTEKGKYVELRCDPISGHTALYWYRQSLGQGPEFLIYFQGTGAADDSGLPNDRFFAVRPEGSVSTLKIQRTERGDSAVYLCASSLSSYNEQFFGPGTRLTVL.

The V and J genes are TRBV7-6 and TRBJ2-3; 7 bases align to TRBD1. J lost 1 base, V lost 3 bases, and 1 base had no gene match. From germline, CDR1 is SGHVS and CDR2 FNYEAQ. The CDR3 runs 14 residues. This CDR3 is CASSFGQGTDTQYF. For the CDR3, the DNA is TGTGCCAGCAGCTTCGGACAGGGCACAGATACGCAGTATTTT.

V and J are TRBV7-2 and TRBJ2-3; no clear D. V was clipped by 5 bases and J by 5 bases, with 5 bases between them. The CDR3 totals 11 residues. Germline CDR1 SGHTA, CDR2 FQGNSA. CDR3 in amino acids: CASSTRDTQYF. The CDR3 bases are TGTGCCAGCAGCACTCGAGATACGCAGTATTTT.

This chain joins TRBV13 and TRBJ1-1; 10 nucleotides match TRBD1. The V and J ends lost 0 bases and 2 bases, in that order; junction bases with no gene match: 0. Germline V CDR1 and CDR2: PRHDT, FYEKMQ (reference sequence). There are 15 residues in the CDR3. CDR3 sequence reads: CASSLGTGGNTEAFF. CDR3 in DNA: TGTGCCAGCAGCTTAGGGACAGGGGGCAACACTGAAGCTTTCTTT.

V is TRBV15 and J is TRBJ2-7; 7 nucleotides match TRBD2. Germline CDR1 reads LNHNV; CDR2 reads YYDKDF (reference sequence). The V gene end was trimmed by 0 bases and the J gene end by 2 bases; junction bases not matched to a gene: 10. There are 17 residues in the CDR3. CDR3 in DNA: TGTGCCACCAGCAGAGAACGGGACTACAAAACCCCCTACGAGCAGTACTTC. Amino acids: CATSRERDYKTPYEQYF.

This CDR3 reads CASSSATGGNSPLHF. CDR3 nucleotides: TGTGCCAGCAGTTCCGCCACAGGGGGCAATTCACCCCTCCACTTT. This rearrangement joins TRBV6-5 to TRBJ1-6; 9 bases are a match to TRBD1. The germline CDR1 and CDR2 sequences are MNHEY and SVGAGI. The CDR3 runs to 15 residues. V gave up 4 bases and J gave up 7 bases; unmatched junction bases: 5.

This clone was seen only once. V usage is TRBV7-2 and J usage is TRBJ1-1; 8 nucleotides agree with TRBD1. Germline CDR1 and CDR2: SGHTA and FQGNSA. The CDR3 extends over 15 amino acids. Germline trimming cut 5 bases from V and 1 base from J; bases unmatched to any gene: 6. CDR3 sequence: CASSRQGAANTEAFF. The CDR3, as DNA: TGTGCCAGCAGCCGTCAGGGGGCGGCGAACACTGAAGCTTTCTTT. Together with reference TRBV7-2 and TRBJ1-1, the CDR3 gives the full variable domain: GAGVSQSPSNKVTEKGKDVELRCDPISGHTALYWYRQSLGQGLEFLIYFQGNSAPDKSGLPSDRFSAERTGGSVSTLTIQRTQQEDSAVYLCASSRQGAANTEAFFGQGTRLTVV.

Only one count was recorded for this clone. The chain employs TRBV5-1 and TRBJ2-7; no firm D call. CDR3 size: 13 residues. Trimming stripped 2 bases from V and 2 bases from J, with 8 bases between. The germline CDR1 and CDR2 sequences are SGHRS and YFSETQ. CDR3 sequence reads: CASSFNTPYEQYF. CDR3 sequence (DNA): TGCGCCAGCAGCTTTAACACCCCCTACGAGCAGTACTTC.

The chain is built from TRBV7-9 and TRBJ2-5; 7 bases match TRBD1. Germline V gene sequence: CDR1 SEHNR, CDR2 FQNEAQ (reference sequence). Trimming removed 4 bases from V and 1 base from J; junction bases left unmatched: 3. This CDR3 is 14 amino acids long. CDR3 residues: CASSSRGTQETQYF. CDR3 sequence (DNA): TGTGCCAGCAGCTCCAGGGGGACCCAAGAGACCCAGTACTTC.

Of note for this clone: Sequence at one end of the junction differs from germline and may be a read error. DNA of the CDR3: TGTGCCAGTACTATAGGGGGGAGGAGAAGGTTGAACACTGAAGCTTTCTTT. Its protein is CASTIGGRRRLNTEAFF. The rearrangement joins TRBV19 to TRBJ1-1; maybe TRBD1 (6 bases). Germline CDR1 and CDR2: LNHDA and SQIVND (reference sequence). This CDR3 comprises 17 residues. Full variable domain (rest looked up from reference TRBV19 and TRBJ1-1): DGGITQSPKYLFRKEGQNVTLSCEQNLNHDAMYWYRQDPGQGLRLIYYSQIVNDFQKGDIAEGYSVSREKKESFPLTVTSAQKNPTAFYLCASTIGGRRRLNTEAFFGQGTRLTVV.

The rearrangement uses TRBV6-5 and TRBJ1-1, with 9 bases identical to TRBD1. J gave up 4 bases and V 6 bases, and 6 bases lay outside the gene matches. The germline gives CDR1 MNHEY, CDR2 SVGAGI. The CDR3 spans 14 residues. CDR3 DNA: TGTGCCAGCAGCCGAACGACAGGGGGCACTGAAGCTTTCTTT. Encoded protein: CASSRTTGGTEAFF.

J is TRBJ1-6 and V is TRBV11-2; weak D call: TRBD1 (5 bases). The germline V gene encodes CDR1 SGHAT and CDR2 FQNNGV. This CDR3 comprises 17 residues. Trimming shortened V by 3 bases and J by 0 bases, and 12 bases separated the two germline ends. The chain's CDR3 is CASSFDRGSSYNSPLHF. In nucleotides, the CDR3 is TGTGCCAGCAGCTTTGATCGGGGGAGCTCCTATAATTCACCCCTCCACTTT.

This sequence joins TRBV19 and TRBJ2-2; 13 bases map to TRBD2. The trim removed 9 bases at V and 7 bases at J, leaving 11 bases unmatched. Germline CDR1 is LNHDA and CDR2 is SQIVND (reference sequence). CDR3 length: 16 amino acids. The DNA for the CDR3 is TGTGCCAGCCAGGATACTAGCGGGGGGGCGTACGGGGAGCTGTTTTTT. It encodes CASQDTSGGAYGELFF.

The genes are TRBV5-8 and TRBJ2-2, with D possibly TRBD2 on 5 matching bases. This CDR3 is built from 17 residues. The germline V gene has CDR1 SGHTS and CDR2 YDEGEE. The V and J ends lost 4 bases and 4 bases respectively, with 20 bases between them. Written as DNA, the CDR3 is TGTGCCAGCAGCCCCCCCCTTGGACTCCAAGGCACCGGGGAGCTGTTTTTT. Translating gives CASSPPLGLQGTGELFF.

Only one count was recorded for this clone. This sequence joins TRBV18 and TRBJ2-1; 9 bases line up with TRBD2. The CDR3 covers 16 residues. The V segment lost 1 base and the J segment 12 bases; nucleotides outside the gene matches: 13. Germline V gene sequence: CDR1 KGHSH, CDR2 LQKENI. The DNA for the CDR3 is TGTGCCAGCTCACCACAAACTCTAGCGGGATCACAAGGGCAGTTCTTC. This codes for CASSPQTLAGSQGQFF.